Listed below are T cell receptor beta chains from one sample, sequenced in a study of T cells in Graves' hyperthyroidism and ophthalmopathy. TCRdb reanalysed the multiplex PCR reads using MiXCR and keeps one entry per CDR3 protein. The table has roughly 300,000 distinct CDR3 sequences, roughly a fifth seen once; the top ten hold 50%. Sequencing used blood. The receptors were sampled from a woman aged 50 to 60 with Graves' hyperthyroidism. The CDR3 runs from the conserved cysteine through the conserved F or W. The D gene is left open where the match is weak. Some rows mark clone size as missing; the rest say once, few, many or name a class of expanded clone.

NA | TRBJ2-5 | NA | TRBV19 | CASSIGPVAETQYF | TGTGCCAGTAGTATAGGGCCGGTCGCGGAGACCCAGTACTTC
NA | TRBJ2-5 | NA | TRBV3-1 | CASSRAGTQYF | TGTGCCAGCAGCCGTGCAGGGACCCAGTACTTC
NA | TRBJ1-4 | NA | TRBV7-9 | CASSLDLQGEKLFF | TGTGCCAGCAGCTTAGACCTTCAGGGAGAAAAACTGTTTTTT
NA | TRBJ2-7 | TRBD2 | TRBV7-8 | CASSFTRGAYEQYF | TGTGCCAGCAGCTTTACCCGGGGGGCCTACGAGCAGTACTTC
NA | TRBJ1-3 | TRBD1 | TRBV27 | CASSRTGGSGNTIYF | TGTGCCAGCAGTCGGACAGGGGGCTCTGGAAACACCATATATTTT
NA | TRBJ1-2 | TRBD1 | TRBV27 | CASSRAGTGNGYTF | TGTGCCAGCAGTAGAGCCGGGACAGGGAATGGCTACACCTTC
many | TRBJ1-1 | NA | TRBV6-5 | CASSYSKDTEAFF | TGTGCCAGCAGTTACTCGAAGGATACCGAAGCTTTCTTT
many | TRBJ2-1 | TRBD1 | TRBV14 | CASSPRDRGEGEQFF | TGTGCCAGCAGCCCTCGAGACAGGGGAGAGGGTGAGCAGTTCTTC
NA | TRBJ2-7 | TRBD2 | TRBV28 | CASRGDYIYEQYF | TGTGCCAGCAGGGGGGACTACATCTACGAGCAGTACTTC
NA | TRBJ1-4 | NA | TRBV30 | CAWSVPSWGNEELFF | TGTGCCTGGAGTGTCCCTTCGTGGGGTAATGAAGAACTGTTTTTT
many | TRBJ2-3 | TRBD2 | TRBV2 | CASSPGLRDTQYF | TGTGCCAGCAGTCCGGGACTAAGAGATACGCAGTATTTT
many | TRBJ1-1 | NA | TRBV12-3/TRBV12-4 | CASTREGGVRDTEAFF | TGTGCCAGCACTCGGGAAGGGGGGGTTAGGGACACTGAAGCTTTCTTT
few | TRBJ2-7 | NA | TRBV27 | CASSLLGSYSYEQYF | TGTGCCAGCAGTTTACTAGGGTCCTACTCCTACGAGCAGTACTTC
NA | TRBJ2-5 | NA | TRBV9 | CASSVGSSGPLQETQYF | TGTGCCAGCAGCGTAGGATCGAGCGGGCCCTTGCAAGAGACCCAGTACTTC
many | TRBJ2-7 | TRBD2 | TRBV24-1 | CATSDGLAGGYEQYF | TGTGCCACCAGTGACGGACTAGCGGGGGGCTACGAGCAGTACTTC
few | TRBJ2-1 | NA | TRBV7-3 | CASSLEGSYNEQFF | TGTGCCAGCAGCTTAGAGGGCTCCTACAATGAGCAGTTCTTC
NA | TRBJ1-5 | NA | TRBV30 | CAWSTHSNQPQHF | TGTGCCTGGAGTACCCACTCCAATCAGCCCCAGCATTTT
NA | TRBJ2-3 | NA | TRBV20-1 | CSATSMGTDTQYF | TGCAGTGCTACTAGCATGGGCACAGATACGCAGTATTTT
NA | TRBJ2-7 | TRBD2 | TRBV18 | CASSPLGRVIYEQYF | TGTGCCAGCTCACCCTTAGGGAGGGTAATCTACGAGCAGTACTTC
NA | TRBJ2-5 | TRBD2 | TRBV6-1 | CASSETSGKETQYF | TGTGCCAGCAGCGAGACTAGCGGGAAAGAGACCCAGTACTTC
NA | TRBJ1-6 | NA | TRBV10-3 | CAISERAGNSPLHF | TGTGCCATCAGTGAACGGGCCGGGAATTCACCCCTCCACTTT
many | TRBJ1-3 | TRBD1 | TRBV2 | CASSADRGGGNTIYF | TGTGCCAGCAGTGCTGACAGGGGTGGTGGAAACACCATATATTTT